These 15 T cell receptor beta chains came from one sample sequenced in a study of monozygotic twins with inflammatory bowel disease. After re-calling the 5' RACE reads, TCRdb lists one entry per CDR3 protein, DNA absent. The table lists 300,000 to 450,000 distinct CDR3 sequences. Sequenced material: blood. Receptor source: a human donor with ulcerative colitis or Crohn's disease, or a healthy co-twin of an affected twin (not recorded which).

V and J are TRBV4-2 and TRBJ2-1; TCRdb selects TRBD1, and the lack of DNA leaves this call unchecked. Germline V gives CDR1 LGHNA, CDR2 YNFKEQ. The CDR3 is 15 residues long. CDR3 sequence reads: CASSQEVRGRGEQFF.

The chain employs TRBV5-1 and TRBJ2-7; as DNA is missing, the TRBD1 call by TCRdb cannot be tested. Germline V CDR1 and CDR2: SGHRS, YFSETQ. This CDR3 has 15 residues. The CDR3 spells CASSGQGLLTYEQYF.

This chain uses TRBV5-1 with TRBJ2-1; there is no DNA to check the TCRdb D call of TRBD1. The CDR3 length is 12 residues. From germline, CDR1 is SGHRS and CDR2 YFSETQ. CDR3 region: CASSLSPGEEFF. Together with reference TRBV5-1 and TRBJ2-1, the CDR3 gives the full variable domain: KAGVTQTPRYLIKTRGQQVTLSCSPISGHRSVSWYQQTPGQGLQFLFEYFSETQRNKGNFPGRFSGRQFSNSRSEMNVSTLELGDSALYLCASSLSPGEEFFGPGTRLTVL.

The V and J genes are TRBV5-1 and TRBJ2-2; without DNA, the TCRdb call of TRBD2 cannot be checked. Germline CDR1 reads SGHRS; CDR2 reads YFSETQ. The CDR3 length is 17 residues. This chain's CDR3 is CASKSSSGAGGTGELFF.

This chain uses TRBV10-3 with TRBJ1-5; the D call from TCRdb, TRBD1, cannot be confirmed without DNA. The germline V gene encodes CDR1 ENHRY and CDR2 SYGVKD. The CDR3 runs 15 residues. CDR3 amino acids: CAISEQGSSNQPQHF.

The rearrangement links TRBV5-1 to TRBJ1-4. Germline CDR1 and CDR2: SGHRS and YFSETQ. The CDR3 has 14 residues. The CDR3 region is CASSLDRGDEKLFF.

V and J are TRBV5-1 and TRBJ2-5. CDR1 and CDR2 (germline): SGHRS, YFSETQ. The CDR3 consists of 13 residues. CDR3 protein: CASSWQSQETQYF.

The chain employs TRBV12-3 or TRBV12-4 and TRBJ2-6; TCRdb returns TRBD1, unconfirmable since there is no DNA. The CDR3 extends over 16 amino acids. CDR3 protein: CASRRRQGNKANVLTF.

The V gene is TRBV28, the J gene TRBJ2-3; with no DNA, the TCRdb D assignment of TRBD2 cannot be verified. This CDR3 is 15 amino acids long. Germline V gives CDR1 MDHEN, CDR2 SYDVKM. The CDR3 is CASIGGTKSTDTQYF.

The J gene is TRBJ2-1, the V gene TRBV7-9; the D gene TCRdb calls, TRBD1, cannot be checked with no DNA. Germline V lookup: CDR1 SEHNR, CDR2 FQNEAQ (reference sequence). The CDR3 totals 14 residues. CDR3 sequence reads: CASIFGQGDNEQFF.

This chain links TRBV28 with TRBJ2-5; no DNA is available, so the TRBD2 call from TCRdb remains unchecked. Germline lookup yields CDR1 MDHEN and CDR2 SYDVKM. The CDR3 has 14 amino acids. This chain's CDR3 is CASRQSPRQETQYF.

The rearrangement joins TRBV28 to TRBJ2-1. Germline V CDR1 and CDR2: MDHEN, SYDVKM. The CDR3 consists of 12 residues. CDR3: CASSLEVQILFF. Complete variable domain (other parts from reference TRBV28 and TRBJ2-1): DVKVTQSSRYLVKRTGEKVFLECVQDMDHENMFWYRQDPGLGLRLIYFSYDVKMKEKGDIPEGYSVSREKKERFSLILESASTNQTSMYLCASSLEVQILFFGPGTRLTVL.

J is TRBJ2-1 and V is TRBV15. Germline-derived CDR1 and CDR2 are LNHNV and YYDKDF (reference sequence). This CDR3 is built from 11 residues. CDR3 sequence: CATSHNNEQFF.

The chain is built from TRBV29-1 and TRBJ1-1; TCRdb selects TRBD1, and the lack of DNA leaves this call unchecked. Germline CDR1 and CDR2: SQVTM and ANQGSEA. This CDR3 is 12 amino acids long. The chain's CDR3 is CSVGTMNTEAFF.

The J gene is TRBJ2-5, the V gene TRBV29-1; as DNA is missing, the TRBD1 call by TCRdb cannot be tested. Germline V gives CDR1 SQVTM, CDR2 ANQGSEA. This CDR3 has 16 amino acids. The CDR3 protein is CSVDGTDLSYGETQYF. Drawing the rest from reference TRBV29-1 and TRBJ2-5, the complete variable domain is SAVISQKPSRDICQRGTSLTIQCQVDSQVTMMFWYRQQPGQSLTLIATANQGSEATYESGFVIDKFPISRPNLTFSTLTVSNMSPEDSSIYLCSVDGTDLSYGETQYFGPGTRLLVL.